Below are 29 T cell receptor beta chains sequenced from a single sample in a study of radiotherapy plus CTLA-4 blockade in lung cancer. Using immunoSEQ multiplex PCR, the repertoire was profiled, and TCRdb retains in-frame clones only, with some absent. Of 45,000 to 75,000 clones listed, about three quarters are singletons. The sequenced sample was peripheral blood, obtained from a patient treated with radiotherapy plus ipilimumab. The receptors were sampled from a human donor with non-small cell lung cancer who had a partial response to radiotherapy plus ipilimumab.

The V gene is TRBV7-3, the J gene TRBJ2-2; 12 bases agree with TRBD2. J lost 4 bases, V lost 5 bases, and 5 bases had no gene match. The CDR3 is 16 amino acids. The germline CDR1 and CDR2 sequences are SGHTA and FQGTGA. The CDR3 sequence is CASSLLGLAGTGELFF. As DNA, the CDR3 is TGTGCCAGCAGCCTTCTGGGACTAGCGGGCACCGGGGAGCTGTTTTTT.

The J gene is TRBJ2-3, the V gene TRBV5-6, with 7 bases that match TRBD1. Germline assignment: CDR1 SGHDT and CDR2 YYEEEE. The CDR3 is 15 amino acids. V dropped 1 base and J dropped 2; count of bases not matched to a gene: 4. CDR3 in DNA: TGTGCCAGCAGCTTGATGGGACAGACCACAGATACGCAGTATTTT. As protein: CASSLMGQTTDTQYF.

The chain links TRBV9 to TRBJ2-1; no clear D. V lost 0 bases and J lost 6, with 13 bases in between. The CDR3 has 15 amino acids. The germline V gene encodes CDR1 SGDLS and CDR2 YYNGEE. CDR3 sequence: CASSVGSPPGNEQFF. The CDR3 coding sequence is TGTGCCAGCAGCGTAGGATCTCCTCCGGGCAATGAGCAGTTCTTC.

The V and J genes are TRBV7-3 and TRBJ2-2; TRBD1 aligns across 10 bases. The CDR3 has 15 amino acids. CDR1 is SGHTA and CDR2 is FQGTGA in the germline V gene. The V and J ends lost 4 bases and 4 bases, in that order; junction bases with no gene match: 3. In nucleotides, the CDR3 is TGTGCCAGCAGCTCCCGGGACAGGGGCACCGGGGAGCTGTTTTTT. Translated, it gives CASSSRDRGTGELFF. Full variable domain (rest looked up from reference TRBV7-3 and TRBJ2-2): GAGVSQTPSNKVTEKGKYVELRCDPISGHTALYWYRQSLGQGPEFLIYFQGTGAADDSGLPNDRFFAVRPEGSVSTLKIQRTERGDSAVYLCASSSRDRGTGELFFGEGSRLTVL.

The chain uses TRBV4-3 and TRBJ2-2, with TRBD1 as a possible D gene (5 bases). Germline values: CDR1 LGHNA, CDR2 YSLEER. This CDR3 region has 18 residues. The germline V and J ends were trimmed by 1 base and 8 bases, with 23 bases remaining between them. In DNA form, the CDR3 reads TGCGCCAGCAGCCAAGTTTCACCGATCCTAGGGGCGAGGGGGGAGCTGTTTTTT. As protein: CASSQVSPILGARGELFF.

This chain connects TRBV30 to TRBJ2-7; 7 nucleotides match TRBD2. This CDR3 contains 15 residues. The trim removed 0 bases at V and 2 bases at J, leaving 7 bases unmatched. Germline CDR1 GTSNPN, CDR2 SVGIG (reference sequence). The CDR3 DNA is TGTGCCTGGAGTGTACCGGGACTACGGGCCTACGAGCAGTACTTC. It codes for CAWSVPGLRAYEQYF.

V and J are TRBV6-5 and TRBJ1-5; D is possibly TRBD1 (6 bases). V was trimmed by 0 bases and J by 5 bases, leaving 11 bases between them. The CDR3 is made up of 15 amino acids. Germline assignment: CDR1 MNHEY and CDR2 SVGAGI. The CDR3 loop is CASSYSGGGDQPQHF. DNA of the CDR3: TGTGCCAGCAGTTACTCTGGGGGGGGCGATCAGCCCCAGCATTTT.

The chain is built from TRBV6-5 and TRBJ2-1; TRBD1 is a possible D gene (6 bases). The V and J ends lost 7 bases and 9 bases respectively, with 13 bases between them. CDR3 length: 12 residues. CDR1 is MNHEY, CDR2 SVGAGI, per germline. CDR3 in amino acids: CASTGVGSEQFF. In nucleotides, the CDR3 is TGTGCCAGCACAGGGGTGGGGAGTGAGCAGTTCTTC.

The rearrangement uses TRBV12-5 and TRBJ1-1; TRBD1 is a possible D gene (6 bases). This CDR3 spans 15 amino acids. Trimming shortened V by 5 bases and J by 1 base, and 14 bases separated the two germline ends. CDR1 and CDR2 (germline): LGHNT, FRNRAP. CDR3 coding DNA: TGTGCTAGTGGTCCCCCGCGGGGGGCGAACACTGAAGCTTTCTTT. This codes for CASGPPRGANTEAFF.

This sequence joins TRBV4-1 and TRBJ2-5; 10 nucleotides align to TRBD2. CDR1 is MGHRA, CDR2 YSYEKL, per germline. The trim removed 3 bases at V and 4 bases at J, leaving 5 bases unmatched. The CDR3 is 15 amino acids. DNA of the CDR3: TGCGCCAGCAGCCAGCTAGCGGGGGACTCAGAGACCCAGTACTTC. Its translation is CASSQLAGDSETQYF.

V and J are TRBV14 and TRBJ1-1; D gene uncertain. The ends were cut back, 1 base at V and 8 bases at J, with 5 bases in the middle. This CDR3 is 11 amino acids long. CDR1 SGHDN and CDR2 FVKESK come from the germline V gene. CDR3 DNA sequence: TGTGCCAGCAGCCAAGCGTCGGAAGCTTTCTTT. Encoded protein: CASSQASEAFF.

The CDR3 DNA reads as TGCGCCAGCAGCCCCGGACTTTCCAATGGCTACACCTTC. This translates into CASSPGLSNGYTF. V gene TRBV4-1 combines with J gene TRBJ1-2; D unclear. Germline loops: CDR1 MGHRA, CDR2 YSYEKL. The length of the CDR3 is 13 residues. V was shortened by 4 bases and J by 6 bases, with 12 bases between the two germline ends.

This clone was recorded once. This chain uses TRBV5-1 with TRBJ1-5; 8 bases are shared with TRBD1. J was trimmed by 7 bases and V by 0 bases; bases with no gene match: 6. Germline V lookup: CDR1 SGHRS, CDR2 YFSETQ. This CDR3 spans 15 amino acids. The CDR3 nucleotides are TGCGCCAGCAGCTTGGACAGGGGGAATGGCCAGCCCCAGCATTTT. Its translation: CASSLDRGNGQPQHF.

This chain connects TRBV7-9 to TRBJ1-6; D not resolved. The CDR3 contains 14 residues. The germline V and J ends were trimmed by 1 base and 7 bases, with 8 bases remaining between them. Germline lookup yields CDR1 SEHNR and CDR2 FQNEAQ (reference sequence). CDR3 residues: CASSLGQINSPLHF. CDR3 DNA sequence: TGTGCCAGCAGCTTAGGACAAATCAATTCACCCCTCCACTTT.

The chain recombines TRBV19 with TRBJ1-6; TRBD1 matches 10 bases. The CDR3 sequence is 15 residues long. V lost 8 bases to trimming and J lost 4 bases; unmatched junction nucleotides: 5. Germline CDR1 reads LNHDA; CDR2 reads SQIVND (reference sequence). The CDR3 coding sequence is TGTGCCAGTTCGAGGGACAGGGGTTATAATTCACCCCTCCACTTT. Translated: CASSRDRGYNSPLHF. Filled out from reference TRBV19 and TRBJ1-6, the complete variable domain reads DGGITQSPKYLFRKEGQNVTLSCEQNLNHDAMYWYRQDPGQGLRLIYYSQIVNDFQKGDIAEGYSVSREKKESFPLTVTSAQKNPTAFYLCASSRDRGYNSPLHFGNGTRLTVT.

The CDR3 region has the DNA TGTGCCAGCAGTTTCGGTAGCGGTTATAATTCACCCCTCCACTTT. This sequence encodes CASSFGSGYNSPLHF. The chain couples TRBV27 to TRBJ1-6; D not resolved. The V gene's germline CDR1 is MNHEY and CDR2 SMNVEV (reference sequence). V lost 3 bases to trimming and J lost 4 bases, with 10 bases between them. The CDR3 has 15 amino acids.

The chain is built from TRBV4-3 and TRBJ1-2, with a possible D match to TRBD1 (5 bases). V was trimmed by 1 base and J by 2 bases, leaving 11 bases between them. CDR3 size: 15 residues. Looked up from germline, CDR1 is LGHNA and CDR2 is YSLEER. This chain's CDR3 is CASSQVLQANYGYTF. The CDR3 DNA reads TGCGCCAGCAGCCAAGTCCTACAGGCGAACTATGGCTACACCTTC.

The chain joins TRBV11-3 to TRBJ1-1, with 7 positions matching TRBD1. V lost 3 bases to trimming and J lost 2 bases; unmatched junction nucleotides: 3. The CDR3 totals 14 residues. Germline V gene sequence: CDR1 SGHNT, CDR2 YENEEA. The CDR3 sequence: CASSLEGANTEAFF. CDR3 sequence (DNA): TGTGCCAGCAGCTTGGAGGGGGCCAACACTGAAGCTTTCTTT.

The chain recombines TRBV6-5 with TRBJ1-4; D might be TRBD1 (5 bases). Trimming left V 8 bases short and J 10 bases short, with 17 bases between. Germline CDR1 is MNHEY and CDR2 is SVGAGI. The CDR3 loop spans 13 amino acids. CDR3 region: CASQRAGRLKLFF. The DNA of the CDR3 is TGTGCCAGCCAAAGGGCAGGGAGGCTAAAACTGTTTTTT.

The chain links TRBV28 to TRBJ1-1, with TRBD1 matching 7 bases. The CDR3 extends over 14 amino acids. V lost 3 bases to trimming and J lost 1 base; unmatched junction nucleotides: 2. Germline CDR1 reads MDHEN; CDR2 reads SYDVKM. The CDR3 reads CASSFYRGNTEAFF. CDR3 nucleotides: TGTGCCAGCAGTTTTTACAGGGGGAACACTGAAGCTTTCTTT.

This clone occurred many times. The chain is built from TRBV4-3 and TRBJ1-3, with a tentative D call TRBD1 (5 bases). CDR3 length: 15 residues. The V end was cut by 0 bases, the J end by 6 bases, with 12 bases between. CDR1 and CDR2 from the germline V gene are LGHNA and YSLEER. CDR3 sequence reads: CASSQDGNRLNTIYF. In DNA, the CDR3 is TGCGCCAGCAGCCAAGATGGGAACAGGCTAAACACCATATATTTT.

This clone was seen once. CDR3 protein: CASSFRGSAGSPLHF. The CDR3 DNA reads TGTGCCAGCAGCTTCAGGGGGAGTGCCGGGTCACCCCTCCACTTT. The V and J genes are TRBV13 and TRBJ1-6; 7 bases are shared with TRBD1. This CDR3 contains 15 residues. V shed 3 bases, J shed 10 bases, and the junction held 9 bases outside the gene matches. Germline V gene lookup returns CDR1 PRHDT and CDR2 FYEKMQ (reference sequence).

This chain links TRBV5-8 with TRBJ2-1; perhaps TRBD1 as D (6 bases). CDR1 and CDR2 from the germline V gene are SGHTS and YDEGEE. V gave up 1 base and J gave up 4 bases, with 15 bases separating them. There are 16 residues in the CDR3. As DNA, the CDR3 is TGTGCCAGCAGCTTGATCCGGGACACCAATTACAATGAGCAGTTCTTC. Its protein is CASSLIRDTNYNEQFF.

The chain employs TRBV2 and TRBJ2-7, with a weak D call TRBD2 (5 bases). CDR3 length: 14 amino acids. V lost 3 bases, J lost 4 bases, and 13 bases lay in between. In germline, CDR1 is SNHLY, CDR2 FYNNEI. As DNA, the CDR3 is TGTGCCAGCAGTGAGACCGGGGTTCGATACGAGCAGTACTTC. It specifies CASSETGVRYEQYF.

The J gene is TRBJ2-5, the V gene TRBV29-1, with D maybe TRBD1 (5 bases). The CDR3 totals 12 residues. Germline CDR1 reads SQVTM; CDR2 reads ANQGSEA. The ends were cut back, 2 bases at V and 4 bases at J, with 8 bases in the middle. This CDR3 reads CSVESGIETQYF. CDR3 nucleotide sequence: TGCAGCGTTGAATCAGGGATAGAGACCCAGTACTTC.

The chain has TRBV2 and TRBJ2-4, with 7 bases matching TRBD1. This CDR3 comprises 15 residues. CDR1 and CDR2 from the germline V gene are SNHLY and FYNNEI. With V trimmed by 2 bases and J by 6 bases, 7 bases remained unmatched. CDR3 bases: TGTGCCAGCAGTGAACTCCAGGGGGTTGGAAACATTCAGTACTTC. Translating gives CASSELQGVGNIQYF.

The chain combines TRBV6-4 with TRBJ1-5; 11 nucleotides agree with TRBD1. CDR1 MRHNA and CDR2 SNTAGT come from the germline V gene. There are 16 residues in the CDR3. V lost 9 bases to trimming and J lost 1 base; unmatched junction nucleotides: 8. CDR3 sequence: CASPGTGGMSNQPQHF. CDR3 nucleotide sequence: TGTGCCAGTCCCGGGACAGGGGGTATGAGCAATCAGCCCCAGCATTTT.

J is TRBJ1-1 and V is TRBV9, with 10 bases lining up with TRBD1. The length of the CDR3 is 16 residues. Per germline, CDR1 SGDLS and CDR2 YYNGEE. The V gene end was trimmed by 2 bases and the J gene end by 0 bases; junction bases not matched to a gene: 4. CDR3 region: CASSVAGQGMNTEAFF. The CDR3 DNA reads TGTGCCAGCAGCGTGGCGGGACAGGGGATGAACACTGAAGCTTTCTTT.

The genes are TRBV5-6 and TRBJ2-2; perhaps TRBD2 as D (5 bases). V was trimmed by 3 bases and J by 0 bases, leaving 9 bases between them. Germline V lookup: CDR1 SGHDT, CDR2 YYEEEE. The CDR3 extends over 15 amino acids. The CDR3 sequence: CASSSGVSNTGELFF. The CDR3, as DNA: TGTGCCAGCAGCTCCGGGGTATCGAACACCGGGGAGCTGTTTTTT. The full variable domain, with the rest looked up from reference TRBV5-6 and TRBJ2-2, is DAGVTQSPTHLIKTRGQQVTLRCSPKSGHDTVSWYQQALGQGPQFIFQYYEEEERQRGNFPDRFSGHQFPNYSSELNVNALLLGDSALYLCASSSGVSNTGELFFGEGSRLTVL.